Listed below are T cell receptor beta chains from one sample, sequenced in a study of T cells in narcolepsy. Data came from immunoSEQ multiplex PCR; TCRdb stores just in-frame clones and leaves some out. This sample has about 34,000 clones, with roughly 80% found just once. Sequencing input: memory (CD45RA-) CD4+ T cells from blood. Receptors were obtained from a human donor in good health. CDR3s include the opening cysteine and the closing phenylalanine or tryptophan. A D gene is named only where the DNA matches it firmly. Size values are once, few and many counts, or a class for expanded clones, and some rows have none.

j_call clone_size d_call v_call cdr3_nt cdr3_aa
TRBJ1-2 few TRBD1 TRBV6-7 TGTGCCAGCAGTTACTCCCAGACAGGGAGTGGCTACACCTTC CASSYSQTGSGYTF
TRBJ2-5 . TRBD1 TRBV6-1 TGTGCCAGCAGTGAGCAGGGACAGAGACAAGAGACCCAGTACTTC CASSEQGQRQETQYF
TRBJ1-2 . TRBD1 TRBV11-3 TGTGCCAGCAGTGGACAGGGGCGATGGGGCTACACCTTC CASSGQGRWGYTF
TRBJ2-5 . TRBD2 TRBV11-1 TGTGCCAGCAGCTTAGGCCGTGGGGCGGGAGGAAAGGCAGAGACCCAGTACTTC CASSLGRGAGGKAETQYF
TRBJ2-2 . . TRBV5-1 TGCGCCAGCAGCTCGGGCCAAAACACCGGGGAGCTGTTTTTT CASSSGQNTGELFF
TRBJ1-1 . . TRBV18 TGTGCCAGCTCACCACCATCGACAGGTACTGAAGCTTTCTTT CASSPPSTGTEAFF
TRBJ1-1 once . TRBV28 TGTGCCAGCAGTCTCCCGGGACCGAACACTGAAGCTTTCTTT CASSLPGPNTEAFF
TRBJ2-2 . TRBD1 TRBV19 TGTGCCAGTAGGAGGGGACAGGGAGTCACCGGGGAGCTGTTTTTT CASRRGQGVTGELFF
TRBJ2-1 . TRBD2 TRBV9 TGTGCCAGCAGCGTGGGGACTAGCGGGTCGCATGAGCAGTTCTTC CASSVGTSGSHEQFF
TRBJ2-5 . . TRBV5-1 TGCGCCAGCAGCTTGAGCTCAGCCCAAGAGACCCAGTACTTC CASSLSSAQETQYF
TRBJ1-1 . . TRBV19 TGTGCCAGTTCTGCCCCCCCTTTTTTTGAAGCTTTCTTT CASSAPPFFEAFF
TRBJ1-2 few . TRBV28 TGTGCCAGCAGATACACCACAGAAATTAATGGCTACACCTTC CASRYTTEINGYTF
TRBJ2-1 . TRBD1 TRBV6-1 TGTGCCAGCAGCAAAGGGGACAGGGTGAGCAATGAGCAGTTCTTC CASSKGDRVSNEQFF
TRBJ2-7 . . TRBV6-1 TGTGCCAGCACCACAGGGTATGGTGACGAGCAGTACTTC CASTTGYGDEQYF
TRBJ1-1 . . TRBV6-1 TGTGCCAGCAGTGAAAGGAGCGCAATGAACACTGAAGCTTTCTTT CASSERSAMNTEAFF
TRBJ1-4 . . TRBV6-5 TGTGCCAGCAGTGGCAGGGCTGATGAAAAACTGTTTTTT CASSGRADEKLFF
TRBJ2-6 . . TRBV7-3 TGTGCCAGCAGCACCCACAGTTCCGGGTCTGGGGCCAACGTCCTGACTTTC CASSTHSSGSGANVLTF
TRBJ2-5 . TRBD1 TRBV5-1 TGCGCCAGCGACTCCGGGACAGCTCAAGAGACCCAGTACTTC CASDSGTAQETQYF
TRBJ1-1 . . TRBV18 TGTGCCAGCTCCCCCGAGGGGGGAACTGAAGCTTTCTTT CASSPEGGTEAFF
TRBJ1-2 . TRBD1 TRBV6-6 TGTGCCAGCATTGCAGGGGGAAGTGGCTACACCTTC CASIAGGSGYTF
TRBJ1-1 . TRBD1 TRBV25-1 TGTGCCAGCACTACGGGACAGGTGGGGATGGCTTTCTTT CASTTGQVGMAFF